This T cell receptor (beta chain) was identified in a study of beta chain features in type 1 diabetes. About the research overall: The patients were much like the healthy donors in age, gender and cell yields. Sorted cells examined across all samples numbered roughly 100 million. General study points: There was no resolution here of whether HLA type influences TCRB rearrangement. In all four CD4+ subsets, TCRB CDR3 length was significantly, moderately reduced in type 1 diabetes. The cDNA sequencing approach could over-represent high-TCR-expressing cells.

Germline loops: CDR1 MNHEY, CDR2 SVGAGI. The junction had 14 bases not matched to a gene; V was cut back by 6 bases and J by 7 bases. The CDR3 covers 15 residues. This clone has more than one count but fewer than ten. Its specificity is not known. The entirety of the isolated RNA underwent reverse transcription, so expressed TCRB transcripts were sequenced. Sequencing was performed with immunoSEQ multiplex PCR; in TCRdb, only in-frame clones are kept and a portion is missing. Here the sample spans 130,000 or so clones, approximately 10% being singletons. The chain links TRBV6-5 to TRBJ1-1; 7 bases align to TRBD1. The receptor was isolated from a man aged 25 to 40 with type 1 diabetes. The sequenced material came from central memory CD4+ T cells from blood. The CDR3: CASSQTNRGRGEAFF. The CDR3 nucleotides are TGTGCCAGCAGCCAAACCAACAGGGGAAGGGGTGAAGCTTTCTTT.